This T cell receptor beta chain is from a study of beta chain features in type 1 diabetes. Regarding the study as a whole: Still unanswered here is whether HLA type influences TCRB rearrangement.

This clone has more than one count but fewer than ten. The antigen is unknown. CDR1 MDHEN and CDR2 SYDVKM come from the germline V gene. There are 18 residues in the CDR3. V lost 7 bases, J lost 7 bases, and 32 bases lay in between. The entirety of the isolated RNA underwent reverse transcription, so expressed TCRB transcripts were sequenced. TCRdb's table, derived via immunoSEQ multiplex PCR, lists solely in-frame clones and lacks some. The table has 850,000 to 900,000 clones, about a sixth seen once. Averaging approximately 110 mL, one heparinised blood draw came from each individual donor. Populations obtained by sorting all exceeded 98% purity.

The origin of this receptor is a woman aged 18-29 years in good health. This sequence joins TRBV28 and TRBJ2-7, with D possibly TRBD2 on 7 matching bases. The sequenced sample consisted of naive CD4+ T cells from blood. The DNA for the CDR3 is TGTGCCAGCAAGAGAGTTGGGATCGCGGGGGCTGGGCTTGGAGAGCAGTACTTC. Protein product: CASKRVGIAGAGLGEQYF.